This T cell receptor beta chain was recorded in a study of STAT5B mutations in CD4+ large granular lymphocyte leukemia. Comment on this clone: Its antigen is currently unknown.

Overall study findings and caveats: Top patient clones used TRBV06 genes more often: 8/27 versus 2/35 in controls.

TCRdb's table, derived via immunoSEQ multiplex PCR, lists solely in-frame clones and lacks some. The sample lists tens of thousands of clones; 80% to 85% were seen once. The junction had 8 bases not matched to a gene; V was cut back by 0 bases and J by 9 bases. There are 16 residues in the CDR3. CDR1 and CDR2 from the germline V gene are SGDLS and YYNGEE. The TCR was taken from a human donor in good health. The sequenced material came from CD4+ T cells from blood buffy coats. The rearrangement joins TRBV9 to TRBJ2-1, with 11 bases fitting TRBD2. The CDR3 sequence: CASSVGGSGRAFEQFF. CDR3 nucleotides: TGTGCCAGCAGCGTAGGTGGTAGCGGGAGGGCCTTTGAGCAGTTCTTC.